These 10 T cell receptor beta chains were sequenced from one sample in a study of T cell responses to AZD1222 COVID-19 vaccine (dated by TCRdb to 2020 to 2022). Receptor libraries were prepared by the immunoSEQ multiplex PCR assay. TCRdb's version of the immuneACCESS table is confined to in-frame rearrangements and falls short of the full clone set. An unresolved V gene accounts for under half of the shortfall where checked; the remainder is of unknown origin. The sample table lists fewer than 150,000 clones, around 89% of them with a count of one. The top ten constitute about 7.1% of the sample. Taken with the paper, the label for time point translates to: about 28 days (+/-7) after the second vaccine dose. Sequencing used peripheral blood, obtained 28 days after the second AZD1222 dose. The receptors shown here come from an adult who received the AZD1222 COVID-19 vaccine.

The CDR3 DNA follows: TGTGCCAGCAGCTCCCAACTGGCGGGGGGGACCCAGTACTTC. Its protein is CASSSQLAGGTQYF. V gene TRBV4-2 combines with J gene TRBJ2-5, with 8 bases lining up with TRBD2. V was pared by 5 bases and J by 7 bases, with 9 bases of the junction left unmatched. CDR3 length: 14 amino acids. Germline V CDR1 and CDR2: LGHNA, YNFKEQ.

V gene TRBV7-2 combines with J gene TRBJ2-5, with D perhaps TRBD2 (7 bases). The CDR3 has 16 residues. Per germline, CDR1 SGHTA and CDR2 FQGNSA. Trimming left V 5 bases short and J 1 base short, with 17 bases between. The CDR3, as DNA: TGTGCCAGCAGCACCAGGACTAGGGGGATCCAAGAGACCCAGTACTTC. This encodes CASSTRTRGIQETQYF.

This clone has just one count. The chain has TRBV2 and TRBJ2-7, with D perhaps TRBD2 (7 bases). Germline CDR1 and CDR2: SNHLY and FYNNEI. V was shortened by 3 bases and J by 2 bases, with 11 bases between the two germline ends. This CDR3 has 14 residues. CDR3: CASSEGGDTYEQYF. The CDR3 region has the DNA TGTGCCAGCAGTGAGGGGGGGGACACCTACGAGCAGTACTTC.

The CDR3 loop is CASSEGLQGAFF. The CDR3 nucleotides are TGTGCCAGCAGTGAAGGTCTTCAGGGAGCTTTCTTT. This chain links TRBV2 with TRBJ1-1; tentative D call: TRBD1 (5 bases). The V gene's germline CDR1 is SNHLY and CDR2 FYNNEI. The CDR3 runs 12 residues. With 1 base removed from V and 10 bases from J, the gap between germline ends came to 10 bases.

About this clone itself: One junction end does not reproduce the germline sequence, and a read error may be involved. This sequence joins TRBV27 and TRBJ2-7; D perhaps matches TRBD2 (6 bases). This CDR3 contains 13 residues. In germline, CDR1 is MNHEY, CDR2 SMNVEV (reference sequence). The chain's CDR3 is CASSPLPSGLLLF. DNA for the CDR3: TGTGCCAGCAGTCCCCTTCCCTCGGGACTTCTGCTGTTC.

V and J are TRBV27 and TRBJ1-3; D not certain. V was pared by 6 bases and J by 0 bases, with 12 bases between. Germline V lookup: CDR1 MNHEY, CDR2 SMNVEV (reference sequence). This CDR3 spans 15 amino acids. In DNA form, the CDR3 reads TGTGCCAGCAGCTCCTCGAGTAGCTCTGGAAACACCATATATTTT. This gives the protein CASSSSSSSGNTIYF.

This rearrangement joins TRBV2 to TRBJ2-7, with D unclear. V was shortened by 8 bases and J by 0 bases, with 14 bases between the two germline ends. Germline CDR1 is SNHLY and CDR2 is FYNNEI. The CDR3 has 14 amino acids. The CDR3 DNA reads as TGTGCCAGCGTCCCCGGCCCAAGCTCCTACGAGCAGTACTTC. Translation gives CASVPGPSSYEQYF.

As DNA, the CDR3 is TGTGCCAGCAGCACCGGGCCCTTAGCCAAAAACATTCAGTACTTC. It specifies CASSTGPLAKNIQYF. The chain is built from TRBV7-6 and TRBJ2-4; D gene uncertain. Germline CDR1 reads SGHVS; CDR2 reads FNYEAQ. The CDR3 is made up of 15 amino acids. V was cut by 5 bases and J by 0 bases, with 11 bases left in between.

The chain employs TRBV6-5 and TRBJ1-2; D ambiguous. The CDR3 has 14 amino acids. Per the germline V gene, CDR1 is MNHEY and CDR2 is SVGAGI. The V gene lost 2 bases and the J gene lost 5 bases, with 12 bases spanning the gap. CDR3 nucleotides: TGTGCCAGCAGTTACCGCGGACGGACGTATGGCTACACCTTC. It is translated as CASSYRGRTYGYTF.

The CDR3 bases are TGTGCCAGAGGAGGAGGGGGCCAGAACACTGAAGCTTTCTTT. It translates to CARGGGGQNTEAFF. J is TRBJ1-1 and V is TRBV19; 7 bases match TRBD1. V was clipped by 9 bases and J by 1 base; unmatched bases: 8. CDR3 length: 14 residues. The germline gives CDR1 LNHDA, CDR2 SQIVND (reference sequence).